This T cell receptor (beta chain) comes out of a study of blood T cell repertoires in COVID-19. Study details: Sample material is recorded as cDNA or gDNA derived from T cells, B-cell-depleted T cells, or PBMCs.

Authors' analysis steps: Reference gene primer amplification yielded estimated nucleated cell counts. The data were produced by immunoSEQ multiplex PCR, yet TCRdb's version contains in-frame clones alone and is incomplete. Clone size and V and J calls were adopted from that table, with D and trimming inferred from the DNA. Of approximately 140,000 clones detected, just under 85% appear once; the ten largest clones hold approximately 3.6%. Participants spanned ages roughly 18 to 95 years and resided in 20 to 30 US areas. Which cohort a participant joined came from the clinical history participants gave. This CDR3 has 13 amino acids. The V and J ends lost 2 bases and 4 bases respectively, with 9 bases between them. Germline lookup yields CDR1 SGHVS and CDR2 FQNEAQ.

The V and J genes are TRBV7-8 and TRBJ2-7, with a tentative D call TRBD2 (5 bases). The clonotype comes from a woman aged 45 to 65 with acute COVID-19. Source material: PBMCs or T cells enriched from blood (not recorded which). The CDR3 sequence: CASSLLTRYEQYF. The DNA for the CDR3 is TGTGCCAGCAGCTTACTCACTAGGTACGAGCAGTACTTC. Using reference TRBV7-8 and TRBJ2-7 for the parts outside the CDR3, the full variable domain is GAGVSQSPRYKVAKRGQDVALRCDPISGHVSLFWYQQALGQGPEFLTYFQNEAQLDKSGLPSDRFFAERPEGSVSTLKIQRTQQEDSAVYLCASSLLTRYEQYFGPGTRLTVT.